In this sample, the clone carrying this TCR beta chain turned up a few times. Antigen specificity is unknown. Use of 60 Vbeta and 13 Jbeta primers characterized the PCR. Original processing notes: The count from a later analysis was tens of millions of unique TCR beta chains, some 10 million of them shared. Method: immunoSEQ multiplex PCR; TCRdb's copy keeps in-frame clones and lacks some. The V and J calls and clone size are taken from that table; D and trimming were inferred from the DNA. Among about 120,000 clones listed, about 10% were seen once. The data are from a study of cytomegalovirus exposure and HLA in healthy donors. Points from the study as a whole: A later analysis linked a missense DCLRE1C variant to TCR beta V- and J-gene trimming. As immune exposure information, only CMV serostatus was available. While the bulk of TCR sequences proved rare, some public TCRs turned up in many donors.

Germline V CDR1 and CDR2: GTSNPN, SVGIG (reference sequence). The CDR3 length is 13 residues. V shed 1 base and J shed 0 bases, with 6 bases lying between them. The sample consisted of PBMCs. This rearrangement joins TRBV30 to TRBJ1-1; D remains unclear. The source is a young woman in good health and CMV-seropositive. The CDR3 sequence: CAWSDSMNTEAFF. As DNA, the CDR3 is TGTGCCTGGAGTGACTCAATGAACACTGAAGCTTTCTTT.